This TCR beta chain was recorded in a study of T cell responses to AZD1222 COVID-19 vaccine. Sequenced by immunoSEQ multiplex PCR; TCRdb stores in-frame clones only, minus some. The sample consists of some 99,000 clones, 70% to 90% of them appearing once. The clonotype was recovered from an adult who received the AZD1222 COVID-19 vaccine. This specimen consisted of peripheral blood, obtained 28 days after the second AZD1222 dose.

The CDR3 nucleotides are TGTGCCACCAGTGATGGACCGTCTGGAAACACCATATATTTT. The encoded protein is CATSDGPSGNTIYF. This sequence joins TRBV24-1 and TRBJ1-3; no firm D call. V dropped 3 bases and J dropped 1 base, with 6 bases sitting between them. CDR3 length equals 14 residues. Germline V CDR1 and CDR2: KGHDR, SFDVKD.